What follows are 30 T cell receptor beta chains derived from one specimen sequenced in a study of OX40 agonist ivuxolimab in advanced cancers. Sequencing was performed with immunoSEQ multiplex PCR; in TCRdb, only in-frame clones are kept and a portion is missing. The sample has 52,000 or so clones; approximately 94% are singletons. Sequencing used CD4+ or CD8+ T cells sorted from blood, obtained in a trial of the OX40 agonist ivuxolimab. The receptors shown here come from an adult with an advanced solid tumor such as melanoma, head and neck, liver or kidney cancer.

Only one count was recorded for this clone. The chain carries TRBV19 and TRBJ2-3; D ambiguous. The CDR3 has 15 amino acids. CDR1 LNHDA and CDR2 SQIVND come from the germline V gene (reference sequence). Deletions cut 2 bases from V and 4 bases from J, with 13 bases between. CDR3 region: CASSIWRSPADTQYF. Written as DNA, the CDR3 is TGTGCCAGTAGTATATGGCGGAGTCCCGCAGATACGCAGTATTTT.

The V gene is TRBV27, the J gene TRBJ1-6; D gene unclear. Germline CDR1 reads MNHEY; CDR2 reads SMNVEV (reference sequence). V lost 2 bases and J lost 4, with 12 bases in between. The CDR3 loop spans 16 amino acids. CDR3: CASSLMTDTYNSPLHF. The CDR3 DNA sequence: TGTGCCAGCAGTTTAATGACGGATACTTATAATTCACCCCTCCACTTT.

This chain joins TRBV9 and TRBJ2-1, with D possibly matching TRBD2 (6 bases). V shed 2 bases and J shed 4 bases, with 13 bases lying between them. Germline loops: CDR1 SGDLS, CDR2 YYNGEE. This CDR3 comprises 15 residues. CDR3 region: CASSVRGLRYNEQFF. The CDR3, as DNA: TGTGCCAGCAGCGTGAGGGGACTCAGATACAATGAGCAGTTCTTC.

V usage is TRBV7-9 and J usage is TRBJ2-3; 8 bases fit TRBD1. The CDR3 has 17 amino acids. Germline CDR1 is SEHNR and CDR2 is FQNEAQ (reference sequence). The V gene end was trimmed by 5 bases and the J gene end by 1 base; junction bases not matched to a gene: 11. The CDR3 DNA reads as TGTGCCAGCAGCGAACGGACCGGGACAGGCCGCACAGATACGCAGTATTTT. Translating it yields CASSERTGTGRTDTQYF.

The V and J genes are TRBV4-1 and TRBJ2-5; D unclear. The DNA matches TRBJ2-7 better at its end, which makes the J call doubtful. Germline V gene data show CDR1 as MGHRA and CDR2 as YSYEKL. The CDR3 length is 14 residues. The CDR3 coding sequence is TGCGCCAGCAGCCAAGGGCCGGGCGGTGACGAGCAGTACTTC. It codes for CASSQGPGGDEQYF.

The J gene is TRBJ1-4, the V gene TRBV4-1, with TRBD1 matching 10 bases. Unmatched junction bases numbered 5, after V lost 4 bases and J lost 6 bases. Germline V lookup: CDR1 MGHRA, CDR2 YSYEKL. CDR3 length: 15 residues. The CDR3 bases are TGCGCCAGCAGCCCAGGACAGGGGGAATATGAAAAACTGTTTTTT. Protein: CASSPGQGEYEKLFF.

The chain has TRBV10-3 and TRBJ2-7, with 7 bases fitting TRBD1. The germline gives CDR1 ENHRY, CDR2 SYGVKD. The CDR3 is made up of 14 amino acids. After removal of 4 bases from V and 3 bases from J, the junction contained 6 bases not matched to a gene. This chain's CDR3 is CAISGAGGGYEQYF. Written as DNA, the CDR3 is TGTGCCATCAGTGGGGCAGGGGGTGGCTACGAGCAGTACTTC.

This sequence joins TRBV7-2 and TRBJ2-3; 7 bases map to TRBD2. Trimming removed 3 bases from V and 3 bases from J; junction bases left unmatched: 12. The length of the CDR3 is 17 residues. Germline V CDR1 and CDR2: SGHTA, FQGNSA. DNA of the CDR3: TGTGCCAGCAGCTTCTCGGGAGGCAGGGACTCAACAGATACGCAGTATTTT. It translates to CASSFSGGRDSTDTQYF.

V gene TRBV29-1 combines with J gene TRBJ2-3; possibly TRBD1 for D (5 bases). The CDR3 is 14 residues long. V lost 4 bases, J lost 3 bases, and 14 bases lay in between. Germline loops: CDR1 SQVTM, CDR2 ANQGSEA. The CDR3, as DNA: TGCAGCGTTGCTACAGGCCTAGGGACAGATACGCAGTATTTT. Its protein product is CSVATGLGTDTQYF.

To note about this clone: At one end the junction does not follow the germline gene, possibly because of a read error. The chain recombines TRBV29-1 with TRBJ1-2; D remains ambiguous. In germline, CDR1 is SQVTM, CDR2 ANQGSEA. The CDR3 length is 11 residues. The chain's CDR3 is CSVYIDSIYRF. The CDR3 nucleotides read TGCAGCGTTTATATCGACTCTATTTACCGATTC. Drawing the rest from reference TRBV29-1 and TRBJ1-2, the complete variable domain is SAVISQKPSRDICQRGTSLTIQCQVDSQVTMMFWYRQQPGQSLTLIATANQGSEATYESGFVIDKFPISRPNLTFSTLTVSNMSPEDSSIYLCSVYIDSIYRFGSGTRLTVV.

This chain joins TRBV4-3 and TRBJ2-6; D gene ambiguous. Trimming stripped 4 bases from V and 1 base from J, with 11 bases between. This CDR3 has 16 amino acids. Germline V gives CDR1 LGHNA, CDR2 YSLEER. In DNA form, the CDR3 reads TGCGCCAGCAGCCCAAAGCTCGGTTCTGGGGCCAACGTCCTGACTTTC. This sequence encodes CASSPKLGSGANVLTF.

The chain couples TRBV19 to TRBJ2-1, with a tentative D call TRBD1 (5 bases). V gave up 9 bases and J gave up 8 bases, with 17 bases separating them. Germline V gives CDR1 LNHDA, CDR2 SQIVND (reference sequence). This CDR3 has 13 amino acids. The CDR3 reads CASRINLGDEQFF. In nucleotides, the CDR3 is TGTGCCAGCCGTATTAATCTAGGGGATGAGCAGTTCTTC.

The rearrangement links TRBV2 to TRBJ2-1, with D unresolved. V shed 8 bases and J shed 6 bases, with 5 bases lying between them. Germline V gene sequence: CDR1 SNHLY, CDR2 FYNNEI. The CDR3 contains 10 residues. The CDR3 sequence is CASRVNEQFF. The DNA of the CDR3 is TGTGCCAGCCGGGTCAATGAGCAGTTCTTC.

CDR3: CASSQELGLADYEQYF. CDR3 sequence (DNA): TGTGCCAGCAGCCAAGAATTGGGACTAGCGGACTACGAGCAGTACTTC. The J gene is TRBJ2-7, the V gene TRBV4-2; 11 nucleotides line up with TRBD2. Germline V lookup: CDR1 LGHNA, CDR2 YNFKEQ. This CDR3 spans 16 amino acids. Germline trimming cut 0 bases from V and 3 bases from J; bases unmatched to any gene: 4.

V usage is TRBV2 and J usage is TRBJ2-2; D is perhaps TRBD1 or TRBD2 (5 bases each). V was shortened by 7 bases and J by 5 bases, with 20 bases between the two germline ends. The CDR3 runs 16 residues. Germline CDR1 SNHLY, CDR2 FYNNEI. CDR3 in DNA: TGTGCCAGCATGAGTGGGGCCGAGGGCTTTACCGGGGAGCTGTTTTTT. Translation gives CASMSGAEGFTGELFF. Filled out from reference TRBV2 and TRBJ2-2, the complete variable domain reads EPEVTQTPSHQVTQMGQEVILRCVPISNHLYFYWYRQILGQKVEFLVSFYNNEISEKSEIFDDQFSVERPDGSNFTLKIRSTKLEDSAMYFCASMSGAEGFTGELFFGEGSRLTVL.

Here the CDR3 DNA reads TGTGCCAGCAGTGACTCTTACTACGACAATGAGCAGTTCTTC. Translated, it gives CASSDSYYDNEQFF. This chain joins TRBV6-4 and TRBJ2-1; D is uncertain. This CDR3 comprises 14 residues. Trimming shortened V by 0 bases and J by 5 bases, and 8 bases separated the two germline ends. The germline CDR1 and CDR2 sequences are MRHNA and SNTAGT.

The CDR3 loop reads CASSIMGGSGYTF. The DNA of the CDR3 is TGTGCCAGTAGTATAATGGGGGGGAGCGGCTACACCTTC. The chain recombines TRBV19 with TRBJ1-2; D is perhaps TRBD1 (5 bases). The V end lost 2 bases, the J end lost 8 bases, and 12 bases lay between the germline ends. The CDR3 extends over 13 amino acids. CDR1 is LNHDA, CDR2 SQIVND, per germline (reference sequence).

This clone occurred a few times. V usage is TRBV9 and J usage is TRBJ1-1; tentatively, D is TRBD1 (5 bases). Trimming removed 3 bases from V and 0 bases from J, with 12 bases in between. This CDR3 has 15 amino acids. Germline V gene data show CDR1 as SGDLS and CDR2 as YYNGEE. The CDR3 nucleotides read TGTGCCAGCAGCGCGTTACAGGAGATGAACACTGAAGCTTTCTTT. Encoded protein: CASSALQEMNTEAFF.

Note on this clone: This CDR3 is also generated by other DNA sequences in the sample. This chain connects TRBV2 to TRBJ2-7; the D gene is possibly TRBD2 (6 bases). Germline values: CDR1 SNHLY, CDR2 FYNNEI. V was shortened by 4 bases and J by 2 bases, with 9 bases between the two germline ends. CDR3 length: 13 residues. Here the CDR3 DNA reads TGTGCCAGCAGTGTCGGGGGTCCCTACGAGCAGTACTTC. Translating gives CASSVGGPYEQYF.

This clone turned up a few times. The rearrangement links TRBV19 to TRBJ2-1, with TRBD2 matching over 7 bases. The CDR3 contains 16 residues. V lost 7 bases, J lost 2 bases, and 11 bases stayed unmatched. Germline V gives CDR1 LNHDA, CDR2 SQIVND (reference sequence). CDR3 nucleotides: TGTGCCAGTACGGTCGCAGCTAGCGGACCCTACAATGAGCAGTTCTTC. It specifies CASTVAASGPYNEQFF.

The rearrangement uses TRBV15 and TRBJ2-1; the D gene is possibly TRBD2 (5 bases). The CDR3 runs to 13 residues. Trimming took 5 bases from V and 5 from J, leaving 10 bases between them. Germline lookup yields CDR1 LNHNV and CDR2 YYDKDF (reference sequence). In nucleotides, the CDR3 is TGTGCCACCAGCGTAACTAGAGACAATGAGCAGTTCTTC. Encoded protein: CATSVTRDNEQFF.

The chain recombines TRBV7-9 with TRBJ2-7, with D hard to call. V dropped 5 bases and J dropped 7 bases, with 12 bases sitting between them. CDR3 size: 12 residues. CDR1 and CDR2 from the germline V gene are SEHNR and FQNEAQ (reference sequence). The CDR3 DNA reads as TGTGCCAGCAGCCCCCTCGACCGTGAGCAGTACTTC. Amino acids: CASSPLDREQYF.

This clone was recorded once. V usage is TRBV7-7 and J usage is TRBJ2-2; perhaps TRBD1 as D (5 bases). CDR1 and CDR2 from the germline V gene are SSHAT and FNYEAQ (reference sequence). The CDR3 spans 12 residues. The CDR3 loop reads CATLKGTGELFF. The CDR3 region has the DNA TGTGCGACACTCAAGGGGACCGGGGAGCTGTTTTTT.

The chain has TRBV21-1 and TRBJ2-7; TRBD1, the D gene given by the table, was not confirmed from the DNA. TRBV21-1 is a listed pseudogene. The CDR3 sequence is 16 residues long. The CDR3 sequence is CASSLHYRGKNYEQYF. The CDR3 bases are TGTGCCAGCAGCCTACATTACAGGGGGAAAAACTACGAGCAGTACTTC.

The V and J genes are TRBV29-1 and TRBJ2-7; weak D call: TRBD1 (6 bases). Germline V gene data show CDR1 as SQVTM and CDR2 as ANQGSEA. V lost 6 bases and J 0 bases, leaving 15 bases between the germline ends. The CDR3 runs 14 residues. This chain's CDR3 is CSVRPGVSSYEQYF. CDR3 DNA sequence: TGCAGCGTAAGACCAGGGGTTAGCTCCTACGAGCAGTACTTC.

V and J are TRBV5-4 and TRBJ2-7, with 9 bases fitting TRBD1. The germline V gene has CDR1 SGHNT and CDR2 YYREEE (reference sequence). The junction had 4 bases not matched to a gene; V was cut back by 3 bases and J by 0 bases. There are 15 residues in the CDR3. The CDR3 region is CASSWGTGYSYEQYF. The CDR3 DNA reads TGTGCCAGCAGCTGGGGGACAGGGTACTCCTACGAGCAGTACTTC.

The chain is built from TRBV28 and TRBJ2-7, with 11 bases aligning to TRBD1. With V trimmed by 3 bases and J by 2 bases, 12 bases remained unmatched. This CDR3 contains 18 residues. The germline CDR1 and CDR2 sequences are MDHEN and SYDVKM. This chain's CDR3 is CASSLSSLEGQGAYEQYF. For the CDR3, the DNA is TGTGCCAGCAGTTTGTCTAGTTTGGAGGGACAGGGGGCCTACGAGCAGTACTTC.

The chain is built from TRBV4-1 and TRBJ2-7, with a weak D call TRBD2 (6 bases). CDR1 MGHRA and CDR2 YSYEKL come from the germline V gene. The CDR3 length is 13 residues. The V end lost 1 base, the J end lost 5 bases, and 9 bases lay between the germline ends. The CDR3 nucleotides read TGCGCCAGCAGCCAAGGGAGGGCTGACGAGCAGTACTTC. Translated: CASSQGRADEQYF.

V usage is TRBV25-1 and J usage is TRBJ2-7, with TRBD2 matching over 10 bases. J was trimmed by 3 bases and V by 3 bases; bases with no gene match: 5. The length of the CDR3 is 15 residues. Per the germline V gene, CDR1 is MGHDK and CDR2 is SYGVNS. The CDR3, as DNA: TGTGCCAGCAGTGAGCTCCGGACTAGCGGCTACGAGCAGTACTTC. It specifies CASSELRTSGYEQYF.

The chain is built from TRBV27 and TRBJ2-7; D ambiguous. Looked up from germline, CDR1 is MNHEY and CDR2 is SMNVEV (reference sequence). The V and J ends lost 4 bases and 1 base respectively, with 8 bases between them. This CDR3 spans 13 amino acids. The CDR3 protein is CASSYGRSYEQYF. DNA of the CDR3: TGTGCCAGCAGTTACGGCAGGTCCTACGAGCAGTACTTC.